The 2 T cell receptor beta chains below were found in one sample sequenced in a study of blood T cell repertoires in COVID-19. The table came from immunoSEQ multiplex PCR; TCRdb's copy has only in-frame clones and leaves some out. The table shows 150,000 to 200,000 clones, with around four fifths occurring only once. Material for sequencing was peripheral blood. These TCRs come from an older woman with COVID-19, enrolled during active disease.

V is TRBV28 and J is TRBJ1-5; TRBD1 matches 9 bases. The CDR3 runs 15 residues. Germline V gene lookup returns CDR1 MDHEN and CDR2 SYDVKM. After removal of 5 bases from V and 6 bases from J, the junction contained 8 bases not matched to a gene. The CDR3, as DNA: TGTGCCAGCAGTCCTCGGGACAGGGCCCCTCAGCCCCAGCATTTT. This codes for CASSPRDRAPQPQHF.

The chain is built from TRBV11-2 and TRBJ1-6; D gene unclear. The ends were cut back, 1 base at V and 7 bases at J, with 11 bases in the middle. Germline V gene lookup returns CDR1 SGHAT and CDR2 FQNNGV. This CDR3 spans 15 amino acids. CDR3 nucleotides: TGTGCCAGCAGCTTAGGCGGGAAATCAAATTCACCCCTCCACTTT. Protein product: CASSLGGKSNSPLHF.